This T cell receptor (beta chain) derives from a study of beta chain features in type 1 diabetes. Study findings and constraints: Type 1 diabetes patients had TCRB CDR3s that were shorter (moderately but significantly so) in all four CD4+ subsets. Insertion counts at VDJ junctions were lower in type 1 diabetes patients, who also showed more deletions there. High-TCR-expressing cells could be over-represented by cDNA sequencing. Sampled from patients, naive, central memory and Treg TCRB repertoires appeared more similar than those sampled from healthy donors.

This CDR3 spans 19 amino acids. V lost 5 bases and J 0 bases, leaving 20 bases between the germline ends. Germline CDR1 reads SEHNR; CDR2 reads FQNEAQ (reference sequence). Of note for this clone: Its antigen is not known.

Expressed TCRB transcripts were sequenced because the entire RNA isolate underwent reverse transcription. The assay was immunoSEQ multiplex PCR, and TCRdb's table has in-frame clones only and misses some. Here the sample spans a few hundred thousand clones, around 16% being singletons. Sorting that relied on CD45RO/CCR7/CD25/CD127/CD95/CD27 yielded CD4+ naive, central memory, regulatory and stem cell-like memory cells. The TCR was taken from a man between 25 and 39 years old with type 1 diabetes. The source material was naive CD4+ T cells from blood. V and J are TRBV7-9 and TRBJ2-6; D perhaps matches TRBD2 (6 bases). The CDR3 loop reads CASSPLDELSGSGANVLTF. Written as DNA, the CDR3 is TGTGCCAGCAGCCCCCTAGACGAACTTAGCGGCTCTGGGGCCAACGTCCTGACTTTC.